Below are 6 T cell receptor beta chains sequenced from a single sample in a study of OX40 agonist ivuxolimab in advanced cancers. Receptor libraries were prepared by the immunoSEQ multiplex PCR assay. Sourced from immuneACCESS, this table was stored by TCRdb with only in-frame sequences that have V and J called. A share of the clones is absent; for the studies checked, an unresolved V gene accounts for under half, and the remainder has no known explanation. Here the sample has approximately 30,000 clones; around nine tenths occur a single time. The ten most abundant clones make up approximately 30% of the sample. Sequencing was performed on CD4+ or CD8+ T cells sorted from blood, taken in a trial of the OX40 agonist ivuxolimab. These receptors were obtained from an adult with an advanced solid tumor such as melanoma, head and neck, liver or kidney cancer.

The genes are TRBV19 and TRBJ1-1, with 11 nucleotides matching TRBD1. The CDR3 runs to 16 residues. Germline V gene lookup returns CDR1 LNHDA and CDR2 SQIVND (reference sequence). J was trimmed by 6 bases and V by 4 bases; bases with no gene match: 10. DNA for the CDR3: TGTGCCAGTAGTAAGGGGGACAGGGGGTTAGGTTCTGAAGCTTTCTTT. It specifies CASSKGDRGLGSEAFF.

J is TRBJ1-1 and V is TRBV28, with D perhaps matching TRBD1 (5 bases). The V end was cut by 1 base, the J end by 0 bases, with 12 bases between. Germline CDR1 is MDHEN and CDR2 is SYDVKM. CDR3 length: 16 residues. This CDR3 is CASSLSPGIMNTEAFF. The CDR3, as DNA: TGTGCCAGCAGTTTATCCCCAGGGATTATGAACACTGAAGCTTTCTTT.

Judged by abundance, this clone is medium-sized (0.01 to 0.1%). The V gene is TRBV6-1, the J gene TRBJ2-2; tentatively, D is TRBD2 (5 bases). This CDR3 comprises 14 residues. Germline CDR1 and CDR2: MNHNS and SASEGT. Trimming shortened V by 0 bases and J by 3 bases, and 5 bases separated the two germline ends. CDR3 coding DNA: TGTGCCAGCAGTGAAGCGGGAGACACCGGGGAGCTGTTTTTT. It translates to CASSEAGDTGELFF.

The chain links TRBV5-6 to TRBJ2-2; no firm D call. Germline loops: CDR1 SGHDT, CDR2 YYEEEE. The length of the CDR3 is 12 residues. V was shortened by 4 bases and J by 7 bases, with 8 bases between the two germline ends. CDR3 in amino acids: CASSLGYGELFF. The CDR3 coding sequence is TGTGCCAGCAGCCTGGGCTACGGGGAGCTGTTTTTT.

The CDR3 here is CASSLALAGGNEQFF. The CDR3 DNA reads TGTGCCAGCAGCTTAGCGCTAGCAGGGGGCAATGAGCAGTTCTTC. The chain recombines TRBV7-8 with TRBJ2-1, with 7 bases identical to TRBD1. CDR3 size: 15 residues. Germline values: CDR1 SGHVS, CDR2 FQNEAQ. J lost 6 bases, V lost 0 bases, and 5 bases had no gene match.

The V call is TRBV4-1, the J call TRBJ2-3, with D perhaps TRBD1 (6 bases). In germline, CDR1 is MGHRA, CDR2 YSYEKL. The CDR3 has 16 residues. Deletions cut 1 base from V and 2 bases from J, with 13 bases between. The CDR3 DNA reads TGCGCCAGCAGCCAAGTGCAGGGGAGTAACACAGATACGCAGTATTTT. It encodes CASSQVQGSNTDTQYF.